The sequence of this T cell receptor (beta chain) was determined in a study of blood T cell repertoires in COVID-19 (dated by TCRdb to the early 2020s). Some background on the complete study: Samples from collaborators originated in the United States, Italy and Spain and spanned both the acute and convalescent phases of COVID-19. The repertoires were released in a freely available public database meant as a resource for research on the immune response to SARS-CoV-2. The material from the prospective study consisted of cDNA or gDNA derived from T cells, B-cell-depleted T cells, or PBMCs. Samples came from the ongoing ImmuneRACE study (first 160 participants) plus 1,254 subjects from 6 global collaborators. The dataset comprised deeply sampled blood TCRbeta repertoires from subjects exposed to, actively infected with, or recovered from COVID-19. Sample metadata almost always included a de-identified subject ID, COVID-19 status, age in years and sex. Where HLA class I and class II types were available, the types were taken from metadata supplied by the sample provider, not from assay-based typing. The investigation overall reported the following: How much clinical and demographic metadata was included differed by source and by participant, and the metadata was provided uncurated.

Each collaborating institution followed its own protocols to collect whole blood in K2EDTA tubes. For TCRbeta analysis, collaborators shipped samples as frozen whole blood, isolated PBMCs, or DNA extracted from either of those sample types. TCRbeta CDR3 regions were amplified from genomic DNA using the immunoSEQ Assay, a bias-controlled multiplex PCR. The source study handled its data this way. Nucleated cell counts per sample were estimated from amplification of reference gene primers within the assay. Sequence reads were collapsed and filtered to measure the absolute abundance of every unique TCRbeta CDR3 rearrangement. Productive Simpson clonality was computed per sample as the square root of Simpson's diversity index over productive rearrangements. TCRdb re-hosts the immuneACCESS table, in-frame sequences only. Its copies lack some clones; in the studies checked, an unresolved V gene accounts for under half of them, and the cause for the rest is not known. For V, J and clone size, that table is used; D and trimming come from the DNA. Within this sample are around 57,000 clones, with around 90% of them counted one time only. The ten largest clones represent under 20% of the sample.

This clone came up a few times. This clone's antigen is unknown. Base qualities are not provided; no much larger clone lies one nucleotide away. Deletion took 4 bases off V and 7 bases off J, with a span of 10 bases between the germline ends. CDR1 and CDR2 are drawn from the germline V gene: SGHRS, YFSETQ. The CDR3 numbers 12 residues from cysteine through phenylalanine. Only the CDR3 DNA stays, 36 bases, in frame from base 1. This clonotype originated in a woman of 80 years or more with active COVID-19. The source material was peripheral blood. The sequence joins TRBV5-1 to TRBJ2-3; the D gene remains uncertain. CDR3 reads: CASSPPSYTQYF. The nucleotide sequence reads as follows: TGCGCCAGCAGCCCTCCCTCGTATACGCAGTATTTT.